This T cell receptor (beta chain) originates from a study of cytomegalovirus exposure and HLA in healthy donors. Regarding the study as a whole: A likely sequencing artifact accounted for one observed cluster of highly shared sequence variants. In presence/absence analyses, roughly uniform sequencing depth across donors was assumed.

The PCR ran on 60 Vbeta and 13 Jbeta primers. The assay was immunoSEQ multiplex PCR, and TCRdb's table has in-frame clones only and misses some. The table includes about 160,000 clones, 81% detected once. Of note for this clone: The antigen remains unidentified. The same CDR3 also results from other DNA sequences found in this sample.

V was cut by 6 bases and J by 3 bases, with 11 bases left in between. CDR1 and CDR2 (germline): MDHEN, SYDVKM. This CDR3 has 14 amino acids. The rearrangement uses TRBV28 and TRBJ1-4, with D tentatively TRBD1 (6 bases). This clonotype was obtained from a woman between 50 and 59 years old in good health and CMV-seronegative. The specimen was PBMCs. Here the CDR3 reads CASSSTGANEKLFF. The CDR3 DNA reads TGTGCCAGCAGCTCGACAGGAGCTAATGAAAAACTGTTTTTT.